Following are 26 T cell receptor beta chains from one sample sequenced in a study of regulatory T cells in long-lasting Graves disease. Noted time point: persistent/refractory GD, antithyroid drugs over 5 years with positive TRAb. Extracted RNA from PBMCs served as the source of the TCR library. iRepertoire HTBI primers and Arm-PCR of CDR3 regions built TCR beta libraries. TCRdb fed the multiplex PCR reads into MiXCR, producing one record per CDR3 protein. The sample has 500,000 to 700,000 distinct CDR3 sequences, about 32% seen once; the top ten hold about 42%. This specimen was peripheral blood mononuclear cells (PBMCs), taken when the disease was refractory, from a patient treated with antithyroid drugs. The receptors come from a female donor with Graves disease.

This clonotype has just a few counts. The chain has TRBV12-3 or TRBV12-4 and TRBJ1-1; tentative D call: TRBD1 (6 bases). The length of the CDR3 is 13 residues. V lost 1 base and J 11 bases, leaving 14 bases between the germline ends. CDR3 DNA: TGTGCCAGCAGTTTAGGGGACAAGAGGCGGGCTTTCTTT. This encodes CASSLGDKRRAFF.

V gene TRBV10-3 combines with J gene TRBJ2-5; 12 positions match TRBD2. CDR3 length equals 13 residues. With V trimmed by 7 bases and J by 4 bases, 1 base remained unmatched. CDR1 and CDR2 (germline): ENHRY, SYGVKD. The CDR3 DNA follows: TGTGCCATCAAGGGACTAGCGGGAGAGACCCAGTACTTC. It specifies CAIKGLAGETQYF.

The rearrangement uses TRBV7-2 and TRBJ2-7; 7 nucleotides agree with TRBD2. V dropped 1 base and J dropped 3; count of bases not matched to a gene: 15. The CDR3 sequence is 18 residues long. In germline, CDR1 is SGHTA, CDR2 FQGNSA. The CDR3 reads CASSLVSFGASGYYEQYF. The DNA for the CDR3 is TGTGCCAGCAGCTTAGTATCTTTTGGGGCTAGCGGTTACTACGAGCAGTACTTC. The full variable domain, with the rest looked up from reference TRBV7-2 and TRBJ2-7, is GAGVSQSPSNKVTEKGKDVELRCDPISGHTALYWYRQSLGQGLEFLIYFQGNSAPDKSGLPSDRFSAERTGGSVSTLTIQRTQQEDSAVYLCASSLVSFGASGYYEQYFGPGTRLTVT.

CDR3 amino acids: CASSILGQGSGYTF. The CDR3 region has the DNA TGTGCCAGTAGTATTCTGGGACAGGGGTCTGGCTACACCTTC. J is TRBJ1-2 and V is TRBV19, with TRBD1 identical over 10 bases. In germline, CDR1 is LNHDA, CDR2 SQIVND (reference sequence). V shed 3 bases and J 7 bases; nucleotides not matched to a gene: 5. CDR3 length: 14 amino acids.

This clonotype was observed many times. This sequence joins TRBV27 and TRBJ1-5, with TRBD1 as a possible D gene (6 bases). The CDR3 extends over 13 amino acids. From germline, CDR1 is MNHEY and CDR2 SMNVEV (reference sequence). V lost 6 bases and J 7 bases, leaving 13 bases between the germline ends. The CDR3 sequence is CASRGGGDQPQHF. CDR3 bases: TGTGCCAGCAGGGGAGGGGGAGACCAGCCCCAGCATTTT.

This clonotype was seen a few times. J is TRBJ2-4 and V is TRBV27; D possibly corresponds to TRBD2 (6 bases). CDR1 MNHEY and CDR2 SMNVEV come from the germline V gene (reference sequence). V gave up 5 bases and J gave up 7 bases, with 12 bases separating them. The CDR3 is 13 residues long. The CDR3 region has the DNA TGTGCCAGCAGTCCCCTCGGGAGTAACATTCAGTACTTC. Translated, it gives CASSPLGSNIQYF.

The rearrangement uses TRBV12-3 or TRBV12-4 and TRBJ2-7, with D perhaps matching TRBD1 (5 bases). Trimming stripped 4 bases from V and 1 base from J, with 17 bases between. The CDR3 totals 16 residues. The CDR3: CASSWGQDHQSYEQYF. CDR3 coding DNA: TGTGCCAGCAGTTGGGGCCAAGATCACCAGTCCTACGAGCAGTACTTC.

The CDR3 region is CAWSPSVLGAFF. CDR3 in DNA: TGTGCCTGGAGTCCATCAGTCCTCGGAGCTTTCTTT. This chain links TRBV30 with TRBJ1-1; no clear D. CDR1 and CDR2 from the germline V gene are GTSNPN and SVGIG (reference sequence). V lost 2 bases and J 10 bases, leaving 14 bases between the germline ends. The CDR3 contains 12 residues.

The rearrangement uses TRBV4-3 and TRBJ2-5; 9 bases map to TRBD2. There are 17 residues in the CDR3. Germline lookup yields CDR1 LGHNA and CDR2 YSLEER. The junction had 5 bases not matched to a gene; V was cut back by 0 bases and J by 0 bases. CDR3: CASSQDRLAEYQETQYF. The CDR3 DNA is TGCGCCAGCAGCCAAGATCGACTAGCGGAGTACCAAGAGACCCAGTACTTC.

The chain uses TRBV2 and TRBJ2-1, with TRBD2 matching 9 bases. Trimming at V came to 7 bases and at J to 2 bases, leaving 9 bases not matched to a gene. This CDR3 is built from 16 residues. Germline V gene data show CDR1 as SNHLY and CDR2 as FYNNEI. CDR3 in DNA: TGTGCCAGCACCGCCGACCTAGCGGGGACCTACAATGAGCAGTTCTTC. Translation: CASTADLAGTYNEQFF.

As for this clonotype: One end of the junction does not line up with germline, which may come from a read error. The genes are TRBV5-1 and TRBJ2-7; D may be TRBD1 (5 bases). The CDR3 spans 15 residues. Germline CDR1 is SGHRS and CDR2 is YFSETQ. CDR3 residues: CASSLEPARVYKQYF. The DNA for the CDR3 is TGCGCCAGCAGCTTGGAACCCGCCAGGGTCTACAAGCAGTACTTC.

The rearrangement joins TRBV2 to TRBJ2-7; 13 positions match TRBD2. CDR1 is SNHLY and CDR2 is FYNNEI in the germline V gene. The CDR3 covers 16 residues. Losses at the gene ends were 8 bases for V and 3 bases for J; bases not matched to a gene: 10. The CDR3 is CASAGTSGKGVYEQYF. The CDR3 bases are TGTGCCAGCGCCGGGACTAGCGGGAAGGGGGTCTACGAGCAGTACTTC.

This clonotype has at least ten counts. The chain is built from TRBV5-1 and TRBJ2-7, with 13 bases fitting TRBD2. The CDR3 runs 14 residues. V was clipped by 0 bases and J by 7 bases; unmatched bases: 1. Germline lookup yields CDR1 SGHRS and CDR2 YFSETQ. In nucleotides, the CDR3 is TGCGCCAGCAGCTTGGAACTAGCGGGAGGGGAGCAGTACTTC. It specifies CASSLELAGGEQYF.

This clonotype has only a few counts. The CDR3 is CASSPSGEGIYTQYF. CDR3 in DNA: TGTGCCAGCAGTCCCTCCGGGGAGGGCATTTATACGCAGTATTTT. The J gene is TRBJ2-3, the V gene TRBV27, with TRBD2 matching over 7 bases. Unmatched junction bases numbered 12, after V lost 5 bases and J lost 7 bases. Germline lookup yields CDR1 MNHEY and CDR2 SMNVEV (reference sequence). The CDR3 is 15 residues long.

J is TRBJ1-6 and V is TRBV20-1, with a weak D call TRBD1 (5 bases). Trimming cost V 0 bases and J 9 bases, with 15 bases left between them. From germline, CDR1 is DFQATT and CDR2 SNEGSKA (reference sequence). The CDR3 spans 15 residues. CDR3 sequence: CSARDAGTVGSPLHF. The CDR3 DNA follows: TGCAGTGCTAGAGATGCCGGGACGGTGGGTTCACCCCTCCACTTT.

The sample holds a few counts of this clonotype. The gene calls are TRBV6-2 or TRBV6-3 and TRBJ1-1; D uncertain. CDR1 and CDR2 (germline): MNHEY, SVGEGT. Between the trimmed V and J ends, which lost 0 bases and 0 bases, there was a span of 5 bases. This CDR3 is 14 amino acids long. CDR3: CASSYSNVNTEAFF. Here the CDR3 DNA reads TGTGCCAGCAGTTACTCGAATGTGAACACTGAAGCTTTCTTT.

This clonotype was counted at least ten times. This chain links TRBV27 with TRBJ1-2; 8 bases match TRBD1. This CDR3 is 14 amino acids long. Germline V gene sequence: CDR1 MNHEY, CDR2 SMNVEV (reference sequence). The ends lost 4 bases at V and 6 bases at J; junction bases unmatched: 7. CDR3 coding DNA: TGTGCCAGCAGTTCATACGACAGGGGAGATGGCTACACCTTC. It codes for CASSSYDRGDGYTF.

The sample holds a few counts of this clonotype. The CDR3 DNA reads TGTGCCAGTAGCCGTAGCGGGAGGGGGGAGACCCAGTACTTC. This codes for CASSRSGRGETQYF. The chain joins TRBV19 to TRBJ2-5; 11 bases align to TRBD2. The germline CDR1 and CDR2 sequences are LNHDA and SQIVND (reference sequence). CDR3 length: 14 amino acids. V shed 6 bases, J shed 5 bases, and the junction held 5 bases outside the gene matches.

The rearrangement joins TRBV13 to TRBJ2-7; D possibly corresponds to TRBD1 (6 bases). The CDR3 has 15 residues. Germline CDR1 reads PRHDT; CDR2 reads FYEKMQ (reference sequence). The V gene lost 3 bases and the J gene lost 5 bases, with 17 bases spanning the gap. CDR3 DNA: TGTGCCAGCAGCTTCCCCGGGCAGGGGTACGACGAGCAGTACTTC. Protein product: CASSFPGQGYDEQYF.

This clonotype has a handful of counts. This chain joins TRBV12-5 and TRBJ1-5; 8 bases are a match to TRBD1. This CDR3 is built from 14 residues. After removal of 5 bases from V and 9 bases from J, the junction contained 9 bases not matched to a gene. In germline, CDR1 is LGHNT, CDR2 FRNRAP. The CDR3: CASGPGQGLRPQHF. CDR3 DNA sequence: TGTGCTAGTGGTCCCGGACAGGGTTTGCGGCCCCAGCATTTT.

This clonotype was picked up many times. The chain couples TRBV12-3 or TRBV12-4 to TRBJ1-2; maybe TRBD1 (5 bases). This CDR3 comprises 13 residues. V gave up 4 bases and J gave up 6 bases, with 12 bases separating them. CDR3 nucleotides: TGTGCCAGCAGTTACCGGAGGGGAAATGGCTACACCTTC. It codes for CASSYRRGNGYTF.

The chain links TRBV5-5 to TRBJ1-1; D is possibly TRBD1 (5 bases). Germline V CDR1 and CDR2: SGHKS, YYEKEE (reference sequence). This CDR3 comprises 15 residues. V was clipped by 3 bases and J by 1 base, with 13 bases between them. CDR3 amino acids: CASSWPGATNTEAFF. The CDR3 DNA follows: TGTGCCAGCAGCTGGCCCGGGGCGACGAACACTGAAGCTTTCTTT.

V usage is TRBV25-1 and J usage is TRBJ1-1; a weak D match, TRBD1 (5 bases). Germline-derived CDR1 and CDR2 are MGHDK and SYGVNS. The CDR3 length is 14 residues. Trimming pared 1 base from V and 5 bases from J, leaving 11 bases between. The CDR3 coding sequence is TGTGCCAGCAGTGAATGGGGGAAGGGAACTGAAGCTTTCTTT. Amino acids: CASSEWGKGTEAFF. Using reference TRBV25-1 and TRBJ1-1 for the parts outside the CDR3, the full variable domain is EADIYQTPRYLVIGTGKKITLECSQTMGHDKMYWYQQDPGMELHLIHYSYGVNSTEKGDLSSESTVSRIRTEHFPLTLESARPSHTSQYLCASSEWGKGTEAFFGQGTRLTVV.

This clonotype showed up just a few times. The chain links TRBV6-2 or TRBV6-3 to TRBJ2-7; D might be TRBD1 (6 bases). This CDR3 is 13 amino acids long. CDR1 and CDR2 (germline): MNHEY, SVGEGT. V lost 7 bases to trimming and J lost 5 bases, with 15 bases between them. The CDR3 region has the DNA TGTGCCAGCACTAACCAGGGGTCCCACGAGCAGTACTTC. This translates into CASTNQGSHEQYF.

This clonotype came up a few times. This sequence joins TRBV29-1 and TRBJ2-2, with D possibly TRBD1 on 5 matching bases. The CDR3 contains 13 residues. CDR1 and CDR2 (germline): SQVTM, ANQGSEA. V lost 5 bases, J lost 1 base, and 8 bases lay in between. CDR3 residues: CSVQGENTGELFF. CDR3 bases: TGCAGCGTTCAAGGGGAGAACACCGGGGAGCTGTTTTTT.

The gene calls are TRBV20-1 and TRBJ1-6; 7 nucleotides align to TRBD1. This CDR3 contains 16 residues. Germline CDR1 is DFQATT and CDR2 is SNEGSKA (reference sequence). The V and J ends lost 5 bases and 2 bases, in that order; junction bases with no gene match: 9. The CDR3 sequence is CSAGPQGQTYNSPLHF. Written as DNA, the CDR3 is TGCAGTGCTGGCCCTCAGGGACAGACCTATAATTCACCCCTCCACTTT.